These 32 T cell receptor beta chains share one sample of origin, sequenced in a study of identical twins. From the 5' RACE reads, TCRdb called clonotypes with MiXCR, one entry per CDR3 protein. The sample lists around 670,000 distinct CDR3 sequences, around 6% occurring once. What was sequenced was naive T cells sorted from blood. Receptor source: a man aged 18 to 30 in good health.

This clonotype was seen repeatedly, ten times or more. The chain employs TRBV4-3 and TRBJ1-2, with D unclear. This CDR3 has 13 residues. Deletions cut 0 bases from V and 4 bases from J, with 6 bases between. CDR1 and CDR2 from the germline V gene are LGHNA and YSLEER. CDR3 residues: CASSQERSYGYTF. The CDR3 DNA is TGCGCCAGCAGCCAAGAGCGATCCTATGGCTACACCTTC.

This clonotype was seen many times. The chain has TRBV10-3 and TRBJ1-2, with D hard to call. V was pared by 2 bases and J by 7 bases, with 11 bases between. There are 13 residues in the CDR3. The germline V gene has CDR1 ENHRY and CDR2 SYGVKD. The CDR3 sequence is CAISENYKGGYTF. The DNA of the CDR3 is TGTGCCATCAGTGAGAATTACAAGGGTGGCTACACCTTC.

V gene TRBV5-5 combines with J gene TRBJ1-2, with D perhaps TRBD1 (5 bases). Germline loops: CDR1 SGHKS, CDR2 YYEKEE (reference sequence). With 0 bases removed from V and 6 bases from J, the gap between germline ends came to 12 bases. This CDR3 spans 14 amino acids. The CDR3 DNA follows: TGTGCCAGCAGCTTGGAGACAGCTTCCCATGGCTACACCTTC. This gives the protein CASSLETASHGYTF. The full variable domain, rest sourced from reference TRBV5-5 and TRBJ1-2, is DAGVTQSPTHLIKTRGQQVTLRCSPISGHKSVSWYQQVLGQGPQFIFQYYEKEERGRGNFPDRFSARQFPNYSSELNVNALLLGDSALYLCASSLETASHGYTFGSGTRLTVV.

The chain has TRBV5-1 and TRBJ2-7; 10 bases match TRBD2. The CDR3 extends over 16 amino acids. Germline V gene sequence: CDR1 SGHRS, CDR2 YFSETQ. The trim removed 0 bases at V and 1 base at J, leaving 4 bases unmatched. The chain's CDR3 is CASSLVNSGRSYEQYF. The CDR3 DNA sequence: TGCGCCAGCAGCTTGGTTAATAGCGGGAGGTCCTACGAGCAGTACTTC.

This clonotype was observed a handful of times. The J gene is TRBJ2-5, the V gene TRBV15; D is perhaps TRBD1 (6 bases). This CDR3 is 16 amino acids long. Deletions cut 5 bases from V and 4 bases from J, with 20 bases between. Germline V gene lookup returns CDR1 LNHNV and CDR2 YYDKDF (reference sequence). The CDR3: CATSPRGGRQGETQYF. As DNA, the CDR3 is TGTGCCACCAGCCCCAGAGGGGGACGTCAGGGAGAGACCCAGTACTTC.

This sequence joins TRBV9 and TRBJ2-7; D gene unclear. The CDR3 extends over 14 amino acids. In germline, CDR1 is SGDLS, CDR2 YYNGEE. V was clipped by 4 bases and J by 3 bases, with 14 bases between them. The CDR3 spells CASSPQRVGYEQYF. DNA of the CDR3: TGTGCCAGCAGCCCCCAAAGGGTTGGCTACGAGCAGTACTTC.

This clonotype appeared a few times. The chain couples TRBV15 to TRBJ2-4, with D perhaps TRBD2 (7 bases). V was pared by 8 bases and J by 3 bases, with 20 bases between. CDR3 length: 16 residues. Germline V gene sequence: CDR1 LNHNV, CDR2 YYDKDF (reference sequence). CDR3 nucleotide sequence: TGTGCCACCCGGGACTCACCAAGGGGGGGCAAAAACATTCAGTACTTC. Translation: CATRDSPRGGKNIQYF.

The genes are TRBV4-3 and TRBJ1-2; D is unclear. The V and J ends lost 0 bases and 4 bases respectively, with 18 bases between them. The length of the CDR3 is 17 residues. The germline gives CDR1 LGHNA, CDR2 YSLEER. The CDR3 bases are TGCGCCAGCAGCCAAGATTGGGAGATTGGTGGCTCCTATGGCTACACCTTC. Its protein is CASSQDWEIGGSYGYTF.

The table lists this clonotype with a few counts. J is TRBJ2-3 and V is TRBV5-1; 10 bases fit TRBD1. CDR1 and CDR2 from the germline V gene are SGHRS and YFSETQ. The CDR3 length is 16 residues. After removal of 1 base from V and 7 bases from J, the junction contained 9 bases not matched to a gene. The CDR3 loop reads CASSLMTGGPENTQYF. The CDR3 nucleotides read TGCGCCAGCAGCTTGATGACAGGGGGCCCAGAAAATACGCAGTATTTT.

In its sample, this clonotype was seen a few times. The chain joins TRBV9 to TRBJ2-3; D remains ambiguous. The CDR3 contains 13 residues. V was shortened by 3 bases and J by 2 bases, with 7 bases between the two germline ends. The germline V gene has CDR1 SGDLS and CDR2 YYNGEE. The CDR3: CASSESYTDTQYF. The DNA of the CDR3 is TGTGCCAGCAGCGAGTCATACACAGATACGCAGTATTTT.

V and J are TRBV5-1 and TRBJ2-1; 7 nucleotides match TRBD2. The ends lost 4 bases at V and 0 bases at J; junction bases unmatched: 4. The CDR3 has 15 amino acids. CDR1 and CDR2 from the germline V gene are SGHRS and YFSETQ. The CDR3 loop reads CASSAAGSSYNEQFF. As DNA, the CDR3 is TGCGCCAGCAGCGCAGCGGGAAGCTCCTACAATGAGCAGTTCTTC.

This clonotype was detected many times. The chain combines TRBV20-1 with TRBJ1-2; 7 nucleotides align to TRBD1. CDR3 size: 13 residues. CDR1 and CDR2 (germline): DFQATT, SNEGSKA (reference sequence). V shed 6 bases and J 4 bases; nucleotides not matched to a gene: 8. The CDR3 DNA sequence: TGCAGTGCAAGGGACAGTTATATCTATGGCTACACCTTC. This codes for CSARDSYIYGYTF.

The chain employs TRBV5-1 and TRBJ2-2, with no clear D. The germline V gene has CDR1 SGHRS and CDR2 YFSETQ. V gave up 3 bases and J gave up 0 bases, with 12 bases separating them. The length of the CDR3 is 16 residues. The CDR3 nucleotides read TGCGCCAGCAGCTCCCAGACGGTCGCGAACACCGGGGAGCTGTTTTTT. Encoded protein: CASSSQTVANTGELFF.

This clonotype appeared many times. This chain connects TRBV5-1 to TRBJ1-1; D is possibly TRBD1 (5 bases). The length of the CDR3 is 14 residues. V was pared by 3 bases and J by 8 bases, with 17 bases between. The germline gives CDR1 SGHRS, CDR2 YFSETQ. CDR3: CASSYGTGLGEAFF. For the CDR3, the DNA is TGCGCCAGCAGCTACGGGACCGGGCTTGGGGAAGCTTTCTTT. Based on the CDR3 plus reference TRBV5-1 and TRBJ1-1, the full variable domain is KAGVTQTPRYLIKTRGQQVTLSCSPISGHRSVSWYQQTPGQGLQFLFEYFSETQRNKGNFPGRFSGRQFSNSRSEMNVSTLELGDSALYLCASSYGTGLGEAFFGQGTRLTVV.

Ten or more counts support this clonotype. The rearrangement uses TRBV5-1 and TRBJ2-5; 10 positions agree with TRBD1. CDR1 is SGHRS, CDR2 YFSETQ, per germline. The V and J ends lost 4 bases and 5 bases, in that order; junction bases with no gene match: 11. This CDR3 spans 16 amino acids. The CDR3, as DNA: TGCGCCAGCAGCAGGTCCGGGACAGGGGTATTGGAGACCCAGTACTTC. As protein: CASSRSGTGVLETQYF.

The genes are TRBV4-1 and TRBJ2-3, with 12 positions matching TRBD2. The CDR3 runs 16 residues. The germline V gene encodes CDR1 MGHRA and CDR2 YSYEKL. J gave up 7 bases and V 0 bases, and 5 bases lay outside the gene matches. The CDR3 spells CASSQELAGGGHTQYF. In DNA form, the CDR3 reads TGCGCCAGCAGCCAAGAGCTAGCGGGAGGGGGCCATACGCAGTATTTT.

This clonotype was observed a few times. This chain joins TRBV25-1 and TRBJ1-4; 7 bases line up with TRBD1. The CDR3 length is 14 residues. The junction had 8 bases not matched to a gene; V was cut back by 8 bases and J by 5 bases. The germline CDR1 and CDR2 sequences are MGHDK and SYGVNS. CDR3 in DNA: TGTGCCAGCGGAGGCCGGGACAGCAATGAAAAACTGTTTTTT. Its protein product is CASGGRDSNEKLFF.

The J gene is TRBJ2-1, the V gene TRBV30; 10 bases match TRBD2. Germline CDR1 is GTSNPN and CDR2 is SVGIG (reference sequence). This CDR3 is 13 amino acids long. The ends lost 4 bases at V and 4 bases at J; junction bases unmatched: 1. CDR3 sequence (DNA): TGTGCCTGGAAACTAGCGGGGTACAATGAGCAGTTCTTC. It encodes CAWKLAGYNEQFF.

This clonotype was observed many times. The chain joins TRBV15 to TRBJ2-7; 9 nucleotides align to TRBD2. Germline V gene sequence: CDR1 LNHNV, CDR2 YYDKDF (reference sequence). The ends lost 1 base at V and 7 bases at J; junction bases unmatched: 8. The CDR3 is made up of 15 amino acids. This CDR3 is CATSRVISGSREQYF. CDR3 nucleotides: TGTGCCACCAGCAGAGTGATTAGCGGGAGCCGGGAGCAGTACTTC.

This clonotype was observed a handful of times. CDR3 sequence: CASSKDGRREKLFF. For the CDR3, the DNA is TGTGCCAGCAGCAAGGACGGTAGGCGTGAAAAACTGTTTTTT. The V gene is TRBV7-2, the J gene TRBJ1-4; no clear D gene. This CDR3 region has 14 residues. Trimming cost V 5 bases and J 7 bases, with 14 bases left between them. Germline values: CDR1 SGHTA, CDR2 FQGNSA.

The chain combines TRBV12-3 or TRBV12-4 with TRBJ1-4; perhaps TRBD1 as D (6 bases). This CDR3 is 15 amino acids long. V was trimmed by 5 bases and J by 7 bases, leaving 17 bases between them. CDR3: CASSPTRTVSEKLFF. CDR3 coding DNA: TGTGCCAGCAGTCCCACCCGGACAGTGAGTGAAAAACTGTTTTTT.

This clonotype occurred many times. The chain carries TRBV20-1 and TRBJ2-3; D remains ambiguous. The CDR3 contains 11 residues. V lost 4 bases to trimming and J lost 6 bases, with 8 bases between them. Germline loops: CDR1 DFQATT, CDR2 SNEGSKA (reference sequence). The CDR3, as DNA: TGCAGTGCTATCAAGGGCGATACGCAGTATTTT. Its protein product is CSAIKGDTQYF.

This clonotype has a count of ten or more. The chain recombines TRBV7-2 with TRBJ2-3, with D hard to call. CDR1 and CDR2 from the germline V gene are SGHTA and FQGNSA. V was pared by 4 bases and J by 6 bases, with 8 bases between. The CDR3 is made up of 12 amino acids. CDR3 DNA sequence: TGTGCCAGCAGCTCCTTTTCGGATACGCAGTATTTT. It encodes CASSSFSDTQYF.

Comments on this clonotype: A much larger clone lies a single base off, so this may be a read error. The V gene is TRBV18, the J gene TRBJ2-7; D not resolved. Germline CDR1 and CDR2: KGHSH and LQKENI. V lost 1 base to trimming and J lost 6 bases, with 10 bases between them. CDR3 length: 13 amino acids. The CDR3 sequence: CASSPRNFGEQYF. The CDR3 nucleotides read TGTGCCAGCTCACCACGTAACTTTGGCGAGCAGTACTTC.

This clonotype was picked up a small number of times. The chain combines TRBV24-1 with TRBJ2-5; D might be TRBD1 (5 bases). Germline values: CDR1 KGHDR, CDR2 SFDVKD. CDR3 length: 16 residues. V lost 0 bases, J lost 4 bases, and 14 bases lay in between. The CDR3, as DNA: TGTGCCACCAGTGATTTGCAGGGCGCCCTTGGAGAGACCCAGTACTTC. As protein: CATSDLQGALGETQYF.

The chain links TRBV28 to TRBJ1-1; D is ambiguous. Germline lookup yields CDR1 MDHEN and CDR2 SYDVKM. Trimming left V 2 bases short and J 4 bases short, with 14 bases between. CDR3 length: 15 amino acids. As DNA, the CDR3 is TGTGCCAGCAGTTTAATGTGGCCTGCGAGCACTGAAGCTTTCTTT. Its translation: CASSLMWPASTEAFF.

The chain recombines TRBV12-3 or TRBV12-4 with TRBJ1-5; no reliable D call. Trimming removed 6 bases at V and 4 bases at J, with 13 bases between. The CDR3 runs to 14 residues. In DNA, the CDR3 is TGTGCCAGCAGGAACAGCCTTCGGAATCAGCCCCAGCATTTT. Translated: CASRNSLRNQPQHF.

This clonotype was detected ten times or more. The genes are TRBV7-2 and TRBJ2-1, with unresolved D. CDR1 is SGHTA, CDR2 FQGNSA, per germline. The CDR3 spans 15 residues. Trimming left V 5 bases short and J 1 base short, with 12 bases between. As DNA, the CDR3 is TGTGCCAGCAGCCATGGAGTGATGTCCTACAATGAGCAGTTCTTC. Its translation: CASSHGVMSYNEQFF.

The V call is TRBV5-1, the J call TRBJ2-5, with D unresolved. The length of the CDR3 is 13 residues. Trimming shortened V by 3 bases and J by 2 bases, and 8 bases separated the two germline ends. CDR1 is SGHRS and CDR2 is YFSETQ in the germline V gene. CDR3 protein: CASSWYSQETQYF. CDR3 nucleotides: TGCGCCAGCAGCTGGTACAGTCAAGAGACCCAGTACTTC.

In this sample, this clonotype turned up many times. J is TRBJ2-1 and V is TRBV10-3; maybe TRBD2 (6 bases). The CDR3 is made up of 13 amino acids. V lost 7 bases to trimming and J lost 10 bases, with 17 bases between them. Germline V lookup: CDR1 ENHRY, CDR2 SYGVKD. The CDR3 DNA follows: TGTGCCATCAAGCGGGCTACCCTCGAGGAGCAGTTCTTC. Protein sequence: CAIKRATLEEQFF.

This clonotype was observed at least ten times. The CDR3: CASKHTATEAFF. The CDR3 region has the DNA TGTGCCAGCAAGCATACAGCCACTGAAGCTTTCTTT. The rearrangement uses TRBV3-1 and TRBJ1-1; D is unclear. Germline lookup yields CDR1 LGHDT and CDR2 YNNKEL (reference sequence). V was clipped by 7 bases and J by 4 bases, with 10 bases between them. This CDR3 comprises 12 residues.

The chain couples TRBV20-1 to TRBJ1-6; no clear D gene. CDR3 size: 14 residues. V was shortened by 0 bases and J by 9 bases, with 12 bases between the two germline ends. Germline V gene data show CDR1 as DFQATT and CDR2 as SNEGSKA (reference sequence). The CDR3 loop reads CSARDPGMGSPLHF. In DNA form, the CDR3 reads TGCAGTGCTAGAGATCCAGGAATGGGTTCACCCCTCCACTTT.